This TCR beta chain was found in a study of CD8 T cells in ankylosing spondylitis. Study-wide results and limits: In ankylosing spondylitis patients, matched synovial fluid reportedly showed significant enrichment of disease-linked clones. Within peripheral blood, clones linked to disease were CD8+ and relatively rare.

With 3 bases removed from V and 8 bases from J, the gap between germline ends came to 19 bases. Germline values: CDR1 SGHVS, CDR2 FQNEAQ. The CDR3 loop spans 16 amino acids. Each CDR3 protein gets one entry after TCRdb re-called the 5' RACE reads with MiXCR. The table lists about 360,000 distinct CDR3 sequences, roughly 14% of them singletons. This clonotype was counted many times. Its antigen remains unknown. The source is a male donor with ankylosing spondylitis or in good health (not recorded which). The V gene is TRBV7-8, the J gene TRBJ1-4; D possibly corresponds to TRBD1 (6 bases). Sequencing was carried out using blood, either unsorted or a sorted T cell fraction (not recorded which). The CDR3 DNA is TGTGCCAGCAGCTTCCACCAAGGGACACGTGAGGAAAAACTGTTTTTT. Its protein is CASSFHQGTREEKLFF.